The text below deals with one T cell receptor (beta chain). This specimen comes from a study of blood T cell repertoires in COVID-19. Study background: Samples came from the United States, Italy and Spain, spanning acute and convalescent COVID-19.

TCRdb's table, derived via immunoSEQ multiplex PCR, lists solely in-frame clones and lacks some. The sample contains 160,000 or so clones, 80% to 90% of which appear only once. The CDR3 extends over 17 amino acids. Looked up from germline, CDR1 is WSHSY and CDR2 is SAAADI. V was pared by 6 bases and J by 6 bases, with 12 bases of the junction left unmatched. This rearrangement joins TRBV10-2 to TRBJ2-1; 12 bases are a match to TRBD1. Sample: PBMCs or T cells enriched from blood (not recorded which). The source of this sequence is a man aged 50-59 years who had recovered from COVID-19. The CDR3 region is CASRTGPRDRGRNEQFF. In nucleotides, the CDR3 is TGCGCCAGCAGAACAGGCCCGCGGGACAGGGGGCGCAATGAGCAGTTCTTC.